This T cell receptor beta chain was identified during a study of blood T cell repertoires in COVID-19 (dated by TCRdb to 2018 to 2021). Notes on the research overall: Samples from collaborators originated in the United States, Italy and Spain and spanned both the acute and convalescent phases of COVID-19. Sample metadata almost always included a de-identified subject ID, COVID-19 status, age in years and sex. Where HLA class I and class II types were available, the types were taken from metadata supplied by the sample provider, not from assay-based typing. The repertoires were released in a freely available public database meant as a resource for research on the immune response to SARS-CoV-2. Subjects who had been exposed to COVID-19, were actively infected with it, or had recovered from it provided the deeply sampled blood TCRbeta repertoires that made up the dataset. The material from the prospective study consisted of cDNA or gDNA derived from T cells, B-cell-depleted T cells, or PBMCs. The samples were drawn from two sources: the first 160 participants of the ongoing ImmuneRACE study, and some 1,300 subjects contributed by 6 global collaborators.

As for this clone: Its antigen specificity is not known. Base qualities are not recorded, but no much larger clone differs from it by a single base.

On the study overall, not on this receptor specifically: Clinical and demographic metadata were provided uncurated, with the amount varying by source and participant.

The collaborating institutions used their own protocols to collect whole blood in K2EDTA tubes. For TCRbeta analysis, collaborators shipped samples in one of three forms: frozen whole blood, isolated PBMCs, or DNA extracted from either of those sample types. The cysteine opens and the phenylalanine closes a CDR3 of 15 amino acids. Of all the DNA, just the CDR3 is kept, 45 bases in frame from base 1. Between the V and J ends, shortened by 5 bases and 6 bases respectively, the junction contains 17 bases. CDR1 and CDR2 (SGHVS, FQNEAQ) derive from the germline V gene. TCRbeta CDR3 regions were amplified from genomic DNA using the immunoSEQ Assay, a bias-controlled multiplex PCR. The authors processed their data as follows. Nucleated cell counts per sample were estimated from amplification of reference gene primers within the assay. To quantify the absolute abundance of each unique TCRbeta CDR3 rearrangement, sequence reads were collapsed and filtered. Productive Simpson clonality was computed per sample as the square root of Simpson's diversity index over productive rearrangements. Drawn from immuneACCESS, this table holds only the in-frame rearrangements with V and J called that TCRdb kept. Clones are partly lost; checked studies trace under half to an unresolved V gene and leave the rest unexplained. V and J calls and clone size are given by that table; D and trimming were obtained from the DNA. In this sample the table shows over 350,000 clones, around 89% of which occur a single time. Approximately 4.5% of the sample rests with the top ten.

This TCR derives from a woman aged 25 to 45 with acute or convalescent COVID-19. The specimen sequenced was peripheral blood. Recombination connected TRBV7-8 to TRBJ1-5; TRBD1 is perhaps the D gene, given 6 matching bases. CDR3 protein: CASSQGTPRVQPQHF. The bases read TGTGCCAGCAGCCAGGGGACACCCCGGGTTCAGCCCCAGCATTTT.